This T cell receptor beta chain came from a study of T cell responses to AZD1222 COVID-19 vaccine. Study-wide findings and caveats: White British ancestry dominated among donors, who included more females, and clonal diversity was possibly underestimated. Repertoire sampling was restricted to post-peak T cell response timepoints.

Details on this clone: Its antigen is not identified.

Clones were sequenced by immunoSEQ multiplex PCR, and TCRdb holds only the in-frame ones, with some missing. The table shows approximately 120,000 clones, with around 89% occurring only once. Germline V gene data show CDR1 as DFQATT and CDR2 as SNEGSKA (reference sequence). This CDR3 has 15 residues. Unmatched junction bases numbered 10, after V lost 3 bases and J lost 5 bases. Source: peripheral blood, taken on day 0 of MenACWY control vaccination. The chain employs TRBV20-1 and TRBJ2-1; TRBD2 agrees at 7 bases. The origin of this receptor is an adult in good health. The CDR3 nucleotides are TGCAGTGCTAGTTGGGCTAGCGGTCACCACAATGAGCAGTTCTTC. It encodes CSASWASGHHNEQFF.